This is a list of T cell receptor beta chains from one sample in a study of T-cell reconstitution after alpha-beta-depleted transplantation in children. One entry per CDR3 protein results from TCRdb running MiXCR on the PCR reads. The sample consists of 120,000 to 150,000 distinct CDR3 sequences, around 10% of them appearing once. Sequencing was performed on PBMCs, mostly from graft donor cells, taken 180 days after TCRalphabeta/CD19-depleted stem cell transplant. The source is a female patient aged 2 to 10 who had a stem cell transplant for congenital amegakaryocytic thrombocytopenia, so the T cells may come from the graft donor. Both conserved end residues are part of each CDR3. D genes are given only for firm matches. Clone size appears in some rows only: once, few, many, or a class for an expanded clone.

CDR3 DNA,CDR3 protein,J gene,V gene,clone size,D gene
TGTGCCAGCAGTTATGGGACAGGGCCCACCGGGGAGCTGTTTTTT,CASSYGTGPTGELFF,TRBJ2-2,TRBV28,many,TRBD1
TGCGCCAGCAGCCTCATGACTAGCGGGGGGGCAGATACGCAGTATTTT,CASSLMTSGGADTQYF,TRBJ2-3,TRBV4-3,many,TRBD2
TGCAGTGCCCCCATAGCGGGATGGCCAGGGGAGACCCAGTACTTC,CSAPIAGWPGETQYF,TRBJ2-5,TRBV20-1,-,TRBD2
TGCAGTGCTAGGGACAGTCCCAACTCCTACGAGCAGTACTTC,CSARDSPNSYEQYF,TRBJ2-7,TRBV20-1,many,-
TGCAGTGCTAGAAATGGGGCCACATCCTACGAGCAGTACTTC,CSARNGATSYEQYF,TRBJ2-7,TRBV20-1,few,-
TGCAGTCAGAGGAACACTGAAGCTTTCTTT,CSQRNTEAFF,TRBJ1-1,TRBV20-1,few,-
TGTGCCAGCAGCCCAGGGGGTCGTTGGGACACCGGGGAGCTGTTTTTT,CASSPGGRWDTGELFF,TRBJ2-2,TRBV5-6,-,TRBD1
TGCGCCAGCAGCTTGGGGACAGGGACTAACTATGGCTACACCTTC,CASSLGTGTNYGYTF,TRBJ1-2,TRBV5-1,many,TRBD1
TGCAGTGCCGACCCCCGGTGGGGCGATGAGCAGTTCTTC,CSADPRWGDEQFF,TRBJ2-1,TRBV20-1,many,-
TGTGCCACCAGCAGAGGGGACGGCAACACCGGGGAGCTGTTTTTT,CATSRGDGNTGELFF,TRBJ2-2,TRBV15,-,-
TGCGCCAGCAGGGAGGGGGCAAACACCGGGGAGCTGTTTTTT,CASREGANTGELFF,TRBJ2-2,TRBV5-1,many,-
TGTGCCAGCAGTTTCCTCAGTTGGGGACTAGCGGGGGGAAAGGGCTCCTACGAGCAGTACTTC,CASSFLSWGLAGGKGSYEQYF,TRBJ2-7,TRBV28,-,TRBD2
TGCGCCAGCAGCTTGCTCGGGCGGCGGGAATCCCCTGTTGGCTACACCTTC,CASSLLGRRESPVGYTF,TRBJ1-2,TRBV5-1,many,-
TGTGCCAGCAGTTTATCGGAGGACAGGGTGTACGAGCAGTACTTC,CASSLSEDRVYEQYF,TRBJ2-7,TRBV27,many,TRBD1
TGCAGTGGTCAGGGGCCTAACACCGGGGAGCTGTTTTTT,CSGQGPNTGELFF,TRBJ2-2,TRBV20-1,many,-
TGTGCCAGCAGCACGGGACAGCCGTTCTCTGGAAACACCATATATTTT,CASSTGQPFSGNTIYF,TRBJ1-3,TRBV13,few,TRBD1
TGCGCCAGCAGCCTCATCCCAGAAGACTCTGGGGCCAACGTCCTGACTTTC,CASSLIPEDSGANVLTF,TRBJ2-6,TRBV5-1,-,-
TGCAGCGTTAATGAGGGTCGGGGCGCAGATACGCAGTATTTT,CSVNEGRGADTQYF,TRBJ2-3,TRBV29-1,-,-
TGCGCCAGCAGCTTGGTTGAAGCGAGTGAAGCTTTCTTT,CASSLVEASEAFF,TRBJ1-1,TRBV5-1,many,-
TGTGCCAGCAGCCGGGGACAGTCGAACACCGGGGAGCTGTTTTTT,CASSRGQSNTGELFF,TRBJ2-2,TRBV12-3/TRBV12-4,many,TRBD1
TGCGCCAGCCGCGGGGGGAGCACAGATACGCAGTATTTT,CASRGGSTDTQYF,TRBJ2-3,TRBV5-1,few,TRBD2
TGTGCCACCAGCATCCGACAGGGAACATACGAGCAGTACTTC,CATSIRQGTYEQYF,TRBJ2-7,TRBV15,-,TRBD1
TGTGCCAGCAGCTCTACTAGTAGAGAGACCCAGTACTTC,CASSSTSRETQYF,TRBJ2-5,TRBV11-1,many,-
TGTGCCAGCAGCATTAGTGTTCGGAGACAGGGCACTAACTACGAGCAGTACTTC,CASSISVRRQGTNYEQYF,TRBJ2-7,TRBV7-9,-,TRBD1
TGCAGTGCTATAGCGGGGGGCTCCTACAATGAGCAGTTCTTC,CSAIAGGSYNEQFF,TRBJ2-1,TRBV20-1,many,TRBD2
TGTGCCAGCAGTTTACGCCCACCCGGACGTCTGGATACGCAGTATTTT,CASSLRPPGRLDTQYF,TRBJ2-3,TRBV27,few,-
TGTGCCAGCAGTTTATGGTGGGAGGGGGCGCCTAACTATGGCTACACCTTC,CASSLWWEGAPNYGYTF,TRBJ1-2,TRBV28,many,TRBD1
TGTGCCAGCAGCTCATGGGACTCGCCTCGGGTTTACAATGAGCAGTTCTTC,CASSSWDSPRVYNEQFF,TRBJ2-1,TRBV6-2/TRBV6-3,-,-
TGTGCCAGCAGCTTAGGCTGGAACGGACCCAAAGAGACCCAGTACTTC,CASSLGWNGPKETQYF,TRBJ2-5,TRBV7-9,many,-
TGTGCCAGCACGCAGGGGCGCTACGAGCAGTACTTC,CASTQGRYEQYF,TRBJ2-7,TRBV2,-,-
TGCGCCAGCAGCCCCGCAGGGGGCCGGGAGACCCAGTACTTC,CASSPAGGRETQYF,TRBJ2-5,TRBV5-1,few,TRBD1
TGTGCCATCAGTGAAAGCCGTAACACCGGGGAGCTGTTTTTT,CAISESRNTGELFF,TRBJ2-2,TRBV10-3,many,-
TGTGCCAGCTCACCTTCCCCCGACAGGCAAGAGACCCAGTACTTC,CASSPSPDRQETQYF,TRBJ2-5,TRBV18,many,-
TGTGCCAGCAGCTCCGGGGCCTACGAGCAGTACTTC,CASSSGAYEQYF,TRBJ2-7,TRBV5-6,many,-
TGTGCCAGCAGTTTCATCCGGGGTGGAGTCAGGGTTCCGCAGTATTTT,CASSFIRGGVRVPQYF,TRBJ2-3,TRBV12-3/TRBV12-4,many,-
TGCAGTGCTAGATTAGCCCATAGCAATCAGCCCCAGCATTTT,CSARLAHSNQPQHF,TRBJ1-5,TRBV20-1,-,-
TGTGCCAGCAGTTACTCCAGGACAGGTCCACAATATGGCTACACCTTC,CASSYSRTGPQYGYTF,TRBJ1-2,TRBV6-5,many,TRBD1
TGTGCCAGCAGTACCCACCCAGGGGACTCTGGAAACACCATATATTTT,CASSTHPGDSGNTIYF,TRBJ1-3,TRBV28,-,-
TGTGCCAGCAGTTTAGACAATGAAAAACTGTTTTTT,CASSLDNEKLFF,TRBJ1-4,TRBV28,many,-
TGCAGTGCTAGAAAGATTCCCACGGGGGAGCTGTTTTTT,CSARKIPTGELFF,TRBJ2-2,TRBV20-1,many,-
TGTGCCAGCACAGTGCCAGGCAATGAGCAGTTCTTC,CASTVPGNEQFF,TRBJ2-1,TRBV28,few,-